This T cell receptor (beta chain) was recovered during a study of tumor-infiltrating lymphocytes in primary liver carcinoma. CDR1 is MNHEY and CDR2 is SVGEGT in the germline V gene. CDR3 length: 15 amino acids. J lost 5 bases, V lost 8 bases, and 11 bases had no gene match. Co-extraction of both nucleic acids (RNA and DNA) used roughly 19-33 mg of unsorted bulk tissue. Those sampled were patients whose primary liver carcinoma was treated by surgical resection. The input was 400 to 500 ng total RNA; TCR beta cDNA was made from it with a constant-region primer. ARM-PCR, slightly modified, supplied the TCR beta libraries through three nested multiplex PCR rounds. The first two PCR rounds used TRBV1-TRBV30 forward primers with a C-beta reverse primer, 9 to 10 cycles each. TCRdb reanalysed the multiplex PCR reads using MiXCR and keeps one entry per CDR3 protein. The data contain 90,000 to 110,000 distinct CDR3 sequences, roughly 80% of them singletons.

The clonotype originates from a man between 35 and 55 years old with primary liver carcinoma and hepatitis B virus infection. V and J are TRBV6-2 or TRBV6-3 and TRBJ2-5; TRBD1 agrees at 10 bases. The sequencing input was liver tumor tissue from sampling region 3. Subset reported: tumor region T3, left-lateral pole. Here the CDR3 reads CASGYTDRGMETQYF. The CDR3 nucleotides are TGTGCCAGCGGGTACACGGACAGGGGGATGGAGACCCAGTACTTC.